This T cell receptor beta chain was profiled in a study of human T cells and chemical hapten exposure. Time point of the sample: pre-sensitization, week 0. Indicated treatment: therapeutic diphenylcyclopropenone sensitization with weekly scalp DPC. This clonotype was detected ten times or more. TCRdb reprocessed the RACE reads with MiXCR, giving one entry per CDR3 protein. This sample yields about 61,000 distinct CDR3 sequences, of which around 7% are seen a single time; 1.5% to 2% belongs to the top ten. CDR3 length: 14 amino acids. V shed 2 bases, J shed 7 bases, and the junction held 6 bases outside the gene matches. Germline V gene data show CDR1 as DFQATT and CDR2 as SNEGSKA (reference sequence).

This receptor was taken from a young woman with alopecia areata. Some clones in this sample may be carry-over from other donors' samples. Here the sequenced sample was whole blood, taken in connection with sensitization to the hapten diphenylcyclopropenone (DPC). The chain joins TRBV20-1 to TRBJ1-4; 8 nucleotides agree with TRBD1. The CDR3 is CSARWTGRTEKLFF. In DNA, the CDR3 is TGCAGTGCTAGATGGACAGGGAGGACTGAAAAACTGTTTTTT.